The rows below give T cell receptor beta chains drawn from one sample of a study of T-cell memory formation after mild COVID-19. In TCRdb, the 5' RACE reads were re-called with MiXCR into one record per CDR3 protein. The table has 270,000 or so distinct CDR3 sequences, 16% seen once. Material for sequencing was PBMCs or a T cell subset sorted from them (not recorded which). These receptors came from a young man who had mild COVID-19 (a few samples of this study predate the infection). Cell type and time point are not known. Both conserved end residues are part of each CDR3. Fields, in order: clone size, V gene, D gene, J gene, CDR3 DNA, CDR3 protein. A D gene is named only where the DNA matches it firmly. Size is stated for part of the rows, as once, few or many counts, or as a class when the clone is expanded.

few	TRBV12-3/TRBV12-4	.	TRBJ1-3	TGTGCCAGCAGTTTCACAGGGACGGGGGGAAACACCATATATTTT	CASSFTGTGGNTIYF
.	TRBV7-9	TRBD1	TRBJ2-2	TGTGCCAGCAGCCCAAGACAGGGAAGTTACACCGGGGAGCTGTTTTTT	CASSPRQGSYTGELFF
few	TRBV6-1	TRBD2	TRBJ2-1	TGTGCCAGCAGGGGACTAGCGGATTACAATGAGCAGTTCTTC	CASRGLADYNEQFF
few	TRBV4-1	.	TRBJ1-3	TGCGCCAGCAGCTCAACACTACCCGGCGACACCATATATTTT	CASSSTLPGDTIYF
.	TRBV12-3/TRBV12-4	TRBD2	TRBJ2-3	TGTGCCAGCAGTTCAGCGGGGGGCGTGGATACGCAGTATTTT	CASSSAGGVDTQYF
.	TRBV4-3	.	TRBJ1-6	TGCGCCAGCAGCCCCAGGGTCTCTAATTCACCCCTCCACTTT	CASSPRVSNSPLHF
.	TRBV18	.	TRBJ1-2	TGTGCCAGCTCACCAGCGGGGGATGGCTATGGCTACACCTTC	CASSPAGDGYGYTF
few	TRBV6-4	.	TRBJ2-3	TGTGCCAGCAGTGATACGGGGACGGCCACAGATACGCAGTATTTT	CASSDTGTATDTQYF
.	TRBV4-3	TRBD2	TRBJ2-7	TGCGCCAGCAGCCAAGATTCAGATCCAGCGGGGGACTACGAGCAGTACTTC	CASSQDSDPAGDYEQYF
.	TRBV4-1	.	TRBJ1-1	TGCGCCAGCAGCCAAGAGGCGGGCTTGATTGAAGCTTTCTTT	CASSQEAGLIEAFF
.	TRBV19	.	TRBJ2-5	TGTGCCAGTAGTACGGTGGGGGGCCGTCCGACCCAGTACTTC	CASSTVGGRPTQYF
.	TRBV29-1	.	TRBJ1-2	TGCAGCGTTTCGGAGGGGGGTCCGGACCTCACCTTC	CSVSEGGPDLTF
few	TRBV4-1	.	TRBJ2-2	TGCGCCAGCAGCCAAGATTCCAAGATATCGGCTAGCCCCGGGGAGCTGTTTTTT	CASSQDSKISASPGELFF
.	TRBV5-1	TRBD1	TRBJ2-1	TGCGCCAGCAGCCTCCGGAGGACAGGGGCCGATGAGCAGTTCTTC	CASSLRRTGADEQFF
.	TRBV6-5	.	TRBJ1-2	TGTGCCAGCAGTTACTCGATGGGTCAGGGCGGTGGCTACACCTTC	CASSYSMGQGGGYTF
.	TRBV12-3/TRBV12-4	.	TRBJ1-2	TGTGCCAGCAGTTTAAGGCACTATGGCTACACCTTC	CASSLRHYGYTF
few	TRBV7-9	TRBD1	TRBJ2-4	TGTGCCAGCAGCCCACGACAGGGGGCGTACAAAAACATTCAGTACTTC	CASSPRQGAYKNIQYF
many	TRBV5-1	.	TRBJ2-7	TGCGCCAGCAGCCGCAGGGTGGGGGCGAGCCACGAGCAGTACTTC	CASSRRVGASHEQYF
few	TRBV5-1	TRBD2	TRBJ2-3	TGCGCCAGCAGCTTGGGGGAGGGACCCACAGATACGCAGTATTTT	CASSLGEGPTDTQYF
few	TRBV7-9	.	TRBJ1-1	TGTGCCAGCAGCGAAGCCCCGGGACAAATAAACATGAACACTGAAGCTTTCTTT	CASSEAPGQINMNTEAFF
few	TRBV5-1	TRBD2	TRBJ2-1	TGCGCCAGCAGCACGCGAGGACTAGCGGAAAGAAATGAGCAGTTCTTC	CASSTRGLAERNEQFF
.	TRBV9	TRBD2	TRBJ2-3	TGTGCCAGCAGCGTAGATCCCAGCGGGGTCACAGATACGCAGTATTTT	CASSVDPSGVTDTQYF